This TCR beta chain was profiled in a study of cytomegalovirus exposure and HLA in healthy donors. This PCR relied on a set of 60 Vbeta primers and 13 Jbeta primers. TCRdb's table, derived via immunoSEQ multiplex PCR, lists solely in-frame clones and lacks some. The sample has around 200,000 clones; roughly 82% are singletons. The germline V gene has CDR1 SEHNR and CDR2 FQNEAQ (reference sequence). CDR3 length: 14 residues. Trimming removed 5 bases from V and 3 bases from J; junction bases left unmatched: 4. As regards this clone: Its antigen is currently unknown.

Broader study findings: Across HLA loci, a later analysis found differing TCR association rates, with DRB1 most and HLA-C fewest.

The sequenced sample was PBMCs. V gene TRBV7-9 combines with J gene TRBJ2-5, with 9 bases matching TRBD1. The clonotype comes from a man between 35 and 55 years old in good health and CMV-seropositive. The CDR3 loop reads CASSPRTGEETQYF. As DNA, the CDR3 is TGTGCCAGCAGCCCTCGGACAGGGGAAGAGACCCAGTACTTC.